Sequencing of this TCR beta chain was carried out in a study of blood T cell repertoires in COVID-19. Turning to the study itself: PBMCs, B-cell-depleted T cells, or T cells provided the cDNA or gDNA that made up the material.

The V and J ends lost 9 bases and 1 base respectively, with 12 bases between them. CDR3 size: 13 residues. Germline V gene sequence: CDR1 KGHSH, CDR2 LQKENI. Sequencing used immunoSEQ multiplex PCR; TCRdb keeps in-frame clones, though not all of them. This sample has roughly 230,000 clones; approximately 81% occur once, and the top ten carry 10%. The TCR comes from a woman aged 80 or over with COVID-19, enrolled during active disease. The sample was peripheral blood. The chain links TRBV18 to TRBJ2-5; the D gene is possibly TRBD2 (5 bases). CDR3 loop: CASRRDSQETQYF. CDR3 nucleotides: TGTGCCAGTCGTCGGGATAGCCAAGAGACCCAGTACTTC.